This TCR beta chain was found in a study of T cells in Graves' hyperthyroidism and ophthalmopathy. Amplification of TCR beta CDR3 regions was performed using RNA transcripts as template. An initial round of RT-PCR targeting the TCR CDR3 relied on the HTBI primer set. TCRdb fed the multiplex PCR reads into MiXCR, producing one record per CDR3 protein. The sample includes 600,000 to 700,000 distinct CDR3 sequences, 14% to 15% of them seen just once. Individuals with ophthalmopathy presented a Clinical Activity Score of at least 3, a NOSPECS grade of at least 4 and a duration under 3 months. This clonotype was recorded at least ten times. Trimming took off 6 bases at V and 0 bases at J, with 15 bases between the two ends. Germline CDR1 reads MDHEN; CDR2 reads SYDVKM. This CDR3 spans 15 amino acids.

The sample comprised blood. The clonotype comes from a middle-aged woman with Graves' ophthalmopathy. The chain combines TRBV28 with TRBJ2-7; possible D gene TRBD1, 5 bases. This chain's CDR3 is CASSPPSGISYEQYF. The CDR3 nucleotides read TGTGCCAGCAGCCCACCTTCAGGGATCTCCTACGAGCAGTACTTC.